The next 18 T cell receptor beta chains were all read from a single sample in a study of blood T cell repertoires in COVID-19. Clones were read by immunoSEQ multiplex PCR, and TCRdb kept only the in-frame ones, dropping some. The sample lists fewer than 300,000 clones, about four fifths seen once, with 9.4% in the top ten. Sequenced: peripheral blood. These receptors all come from a woman aged 50 to 60 who had recovered from COVID-19.

This clone was detected ten times or more. This rearrangement joins TRBV7-4 to TRBJ2-4; D possibly corresponds to TRBD2 (5 bases). The V gene lost 5 bases and the J gene lost 2 bases, with 19 bases spanning the gap. CDR3 length equals 17 residues. CDR1 SGHVT and CDR2 SQSDAQ come from the germline V gene. The CDR3 sequence: CASSASACGEPKNIQYF. CDR3 nucleotide sequence: TGTGCCAGCAGCGCATCGGCGTGTGGGGAGCCCAAAAACATTCAGTACTTC.

A few counts support this clone. The chain couples TRBV7-8 to TRBJ1-4; the D gene is possibly TRBD1 (5 bases). The CDR3 totals 17 residues. The V gene lost 1 base and the J gene lost 6 bases, with 18 bases spanning the gap. In germline, CDR1 is SGHVS, CDR2 FQNEAQ. The CDR3 loop is CASSLVSGLGVDEKLFF. The CDR3 DNA reads as TGTGCCAGCAGCTTAGTCTCAGGGTTAGGTGTCGATGAAAAACTGTTTTTT.

This clone was observed at least ten times. The chain carries TRBV5-1 and TRBJ2-5; D is possibly TRBD2 (7 bases). In germline, CDR1 is SGHRS, CDR2 YFSETQ. The V end lost 2 bases, the J end lost 5 bases, and 16 bases lay between the germline ends. The CDR3 is made up of 15 amino acids. Here the CDR3 reads CASSLRGGPRETQYF. The CDR3 nucleotides are TGCGCCAGCAGCTTAAGGGGGGGGCCCCGGGAGACCCAGTACTTC.

The gene calls are TRBV30 and TRBJ1-3; D might be TRBD1 (5 bases). CDR3 length: 14 amino acids. Germline-derived CDR1 and CDR2 are GTSNPN and SVGIG (reference sequence). The ends were cut back, 7 bases at V and 2 bases at J, with 15 bases in the middle. The CDR3 sequence: CASSTGRAGNTIYF. The CDR3 coding sequence is TGTGCCTCCAGCACGGGCAGGGCTGGAAACACCATATATTTT.

This clone appeared once. The CDR3 sequence: CASSLGAGTGTYEQYF. CDR3 DNA sequence: TGTGCCAGCAGTTTGGGAGCGGGGACAGGGACCTACGAGCAGTACTTC. This chain links TRBV28 with TRBJ2-7; 9 positions agree with TRBD1. CDR1 MDHEN and CDR2 SYDVKM come from the germline V gene. This CDR3 is 16 amino acids long. Trimming removed 3 bases from V and 2 bases from J; junction bases left unmatched: 8. Full variable domain (missing parts from reference TRBV28 and TRBJ2-7): DVKVTQSSRYLVKRTGEKVFLECVQDMDHENMFWYRQDPGLGLRLIYFSYDVKMKEKGDIPEGYSVSREKKERFSLILESASTNQTSMYLCASSLGAGTGTYEQYFGPGTRLTVT.

This chain links TRBV6-2 or TRBV6-3 with TRBJ1-6; TRBD1 matches at 8 bases. CDR1 MNHEY and CDR2 SVGEGT come from the germline V gene. The CDR3 has 15 amino acids. Trimming removed 6 bases from V and 7 bases from J; junction bases left unmatched: 8. CDR3 nucleotides: TGTGCCAGCAGCCCCGGACAGGGTTGGAATTCACCCCTCCACTTT. Amino acids: CASSPGQGWNSPLHF.

The chain employs TRBV3-1 (or the pseudogene TRBV3-2) and TRBJ2-3; D may be TRBD2 (5 bases). The V and J ends lost 4 bases and 5 bases respectively, with 19 bases between them. This CDR3 is 16 amino acids long. Germline V gene lookup returns CDR1 LGHDT and CDR2 YNNKEL (reference sequence). This chain's CDR3 is CASSRSSSPGKDTQYF. CDR3 nucleotide sequence: TGTGCCAGCAGCCGAAGCTCCTCCCCGGGGAAAGATACGCAGTATTTT.

This chain connects TRBV28 to TRBJ1-2, with 8 bases aligning to TRBD1. Germline loops: CDR1 MDHEN, CDR2 SYDVKM. J gave up 5 bases and V 4 bases, and 9 bases lay outside the gene matches. The CDR3 covers 15 residues. Here the CDR3 DNA reads TGTGCCAGCAGTTCCGCCGGGACAGGAGAGTATGGCTACACCTTC. As protein: CASSSAGTGEYGYTF.

J is TRBJ2-3 and V is TRBV5-1; possible D gene TRBD2, 5 bases. The V end was cut by 0 bases, the J end by 4 bases, with 9 bases between. The CDR3 length is 14 residues. Per germline, CDR1 SGHRS and CDR2 YFSETQ. The CDR3 DNA sequence: TGCGCCAGCAGCTTGGGGCTAGCTGCAGATACGCAGTATTTT. It encodes CASSLGLAADTQYF.

The chain uses TRBV3-1 (or the pseudogene TRBV3-2) and TRBJ2-7; 8 positions match TRBD2. Germline values: CDR1 LGHDT, CDR2 YNNKEL (reference sequence). The ends lost 1 base at V and 2 bases at J; junction bases unmatched: 4. The CDR3 loop spans 15 amino acids. CDR3 amino acids: CASSQAPSGPYEQYF. CDR3 DNA sequence: TGTGCCAGCAGCCAAGCGCCTAGCGGGCCCTACGAGCAGTACTTC.

The genes are TRBV28 and TRBJ1-2; D is undetermined. V gave up 0 bases and J gave up 5 bases, with 10 bases separating them. Germline V lookup: CDR1 MDHEN, CDR2 SYDVKM. The CDR3 runs to 14 residues. The CDR3 reads CASSLWENLYGYTF. The CDR3 nucleotides are TGTGCCAGCAGTTTATGGGAGAACCTATATGGCTACACCTTC.

The chain carries TRBV5-1 and TRBJ1-2, with D possibly matching TRBD1 (6 bases). The CDR3 consists of 15 residues. The germline V gene has CDR1 SGHRS and CDR2 YFSETQ. Trimming stripped 4 bases from V and 6 bases from J, with 19 bases between. The CDR3 here is CASSPLPRGEDGYTF. The CDR3 coding sequence is TGCGCCAGCAGCCCTCTCCCCAGGGGAGAAGATGGCTACACCTTC.

This chain links TRBV6-4 with TRBJ2-1, with 10 bases identical to TRBD2. From germline, CDR1 is MRHNA and CDR2 SNTAGT. J gave up 7 bases and V 0 bases, and 9 bases lay outside the gene matches. The CDR3 is 17 residues long. The CDR3 sequence is CASSDSFKREGRNEQFF. The CDR3 bases are TGTGCCAGCAGTGACTCGTTTAAGCGGGAGGGCCGAAATGAGCAGTTCTTC.

This clone was observed once. V is TRBV28 and J is TRBJ1-3; tentatively, D is TRBD1 (6 bases). Trimming cost V 2 bases and J 0 bases, with 8 bases left between them. The CDR3 contains 15 residues. The germline gives CDR1 MDHEN, CDR2 SYDVKM. CDR3 sequence: CASSLGQLSGNTIYF. In nucleotides, the CDR3 is TGTGCCAGCAGTTTAGGACAGCTCTCTGGAAACACCATATATTTT. Based on the CDR3 plus reference TRBV28 and TRBJ1-3, the full variable domain is DVKVTQSSRYLVKRTGEKVFLECVQDMDHENMFWYRQDPGLGLRLIYFSYDVKMKEKGDIPEGYSVSREKKERFSLILESASTNQTSMYLCASSLGQLSGNTIYFGEGSWLTVV.

This clone came up a few times. The J gene is TRBJ2-5, the V gene TRBV15; weak D call: TRBD2 (6 bases). Germline CDR1 LNHNV, CDR2 YYDKDF (reference sequence). Trimming pared 4 bases from V and 2 bases from J, leaving 14 bases between. This CDR3 is 15 amino acids long. The CDR3, as DNA: TGTGCCACCAGCACTTCGGTAGCGGCTCAAGAGACCCAGTACTTC. Its translation: CATSTSVAAQETQYF.

The rearrangement links TRBV21-1 to TRBJ2-5; the DNA was not used to check the table's D call, TRBD1. TRBV21-1 is a listed pseudogene. The CDR3 extends over 15 amino acids. The DNA of the CDR3 is TGTGCCAGCAGCAAAGGGGAGACAGGGCCAGAGACCCAGTACTTC. The encoded protein is CASSKGETGPETQYF.

The chain joins TRBV9 to TRBJ1-5; D unclear. Trimming stripped 4 bases from V and 2 bases from J, with 13 bases between. The CDR3 extends over 15 amino acids. From germline, CDR1 is SGDLS and CDR2 YYNGEE. The CDR3 here is CASSPNPLGNQPQHF. CDR3 nucleotide sequence: TGTGCCAGCAGCCCCAATCCCCTAGGCAATCAGCCCCAGCATTTT.

This clone has more than one count but fewer than ten. This chain connects TRBV14 to TRBJ1-5, with 7 bases lining up with TRBD1. The CDR3 contains 17 residues. V was pared by 0 bases and J by 2 bases, with 7 bases of the junction left unmatched. The germline CDR1 and CDR2 sequences are SGHDN and FVKESK. Written as DNA, the CDR3 is TGTGCCAGCAGCCAAGATTGCACACAGGGGTGCAATCAGCCCCAGCATTTT. Protein product: CASSQDCTQGCNQPQHF.